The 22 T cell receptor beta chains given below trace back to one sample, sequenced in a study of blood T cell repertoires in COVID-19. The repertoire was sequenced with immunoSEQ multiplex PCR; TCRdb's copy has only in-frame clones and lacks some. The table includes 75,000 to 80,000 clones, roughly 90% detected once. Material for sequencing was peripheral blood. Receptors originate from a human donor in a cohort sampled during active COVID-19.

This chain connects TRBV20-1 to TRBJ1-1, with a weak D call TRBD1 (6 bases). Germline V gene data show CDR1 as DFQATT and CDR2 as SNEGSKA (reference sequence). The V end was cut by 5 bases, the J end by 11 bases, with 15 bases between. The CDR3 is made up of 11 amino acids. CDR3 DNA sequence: TGCAGTGCTGGTTGGGGGGGCTCGGCTTTCTTT. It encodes CSAGWGGSAFF.

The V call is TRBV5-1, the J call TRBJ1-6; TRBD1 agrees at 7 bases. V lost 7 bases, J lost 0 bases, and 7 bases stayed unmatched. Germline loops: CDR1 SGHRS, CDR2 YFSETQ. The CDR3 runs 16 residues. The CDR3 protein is CASARDSSSYNSPLHF. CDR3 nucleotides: TGCGCCAGCGCAAGGGACAGTAGCTCCTATAATTCACCCCTCCACTTT.

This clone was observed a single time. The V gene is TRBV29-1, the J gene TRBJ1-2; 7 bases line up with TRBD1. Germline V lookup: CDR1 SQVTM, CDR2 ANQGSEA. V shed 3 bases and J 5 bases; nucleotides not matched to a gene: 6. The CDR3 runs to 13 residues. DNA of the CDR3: TGCAGCGTTGAGGAGGGGGCGGATTATGGCTACACCTTC. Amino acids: CSVEEGADYGYTF.

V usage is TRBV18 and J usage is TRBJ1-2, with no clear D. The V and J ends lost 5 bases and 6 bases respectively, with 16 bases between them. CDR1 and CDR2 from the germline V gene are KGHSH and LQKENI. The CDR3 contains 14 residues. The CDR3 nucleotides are TGTGCCAGCTCAGGGGTTCGGGGAGGCGATGGCTACACCTTC. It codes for CASSGVRGGDGYTF.

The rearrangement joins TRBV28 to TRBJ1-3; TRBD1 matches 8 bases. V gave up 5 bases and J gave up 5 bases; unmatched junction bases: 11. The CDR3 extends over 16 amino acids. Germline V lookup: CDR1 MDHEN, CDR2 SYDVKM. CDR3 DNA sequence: TGTGCCAGCAGTCCCCGGACAGGGCCCCCGCGAAACACCATATATTTT. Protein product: CASSPRTGPPRNTIYF. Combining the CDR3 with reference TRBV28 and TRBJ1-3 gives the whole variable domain DVKVTQSSRYLVKRTGEKVFLECVQDMDHENMFWYRQDPGLGLRLIYFSYDVKMKEKGDIPEGYSVSREKKERFSLILESASTNQTSMYLCASSPRTGPPRNTIYFGEGSWLTVV.

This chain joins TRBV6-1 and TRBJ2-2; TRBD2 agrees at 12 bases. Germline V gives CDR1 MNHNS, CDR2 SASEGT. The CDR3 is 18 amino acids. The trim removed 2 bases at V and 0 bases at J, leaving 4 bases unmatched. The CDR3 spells CASSENLAGGANTGELFF. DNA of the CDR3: TGTGCCAGCAGTGAAAATCTAGCGGGAGGGGCGAACACCGGGGAGCTGTTTTTT.

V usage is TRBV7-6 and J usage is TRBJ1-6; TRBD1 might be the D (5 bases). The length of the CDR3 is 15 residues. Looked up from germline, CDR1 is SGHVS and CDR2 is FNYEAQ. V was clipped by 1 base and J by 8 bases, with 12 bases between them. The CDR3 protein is CASSLEGGADSPLHF. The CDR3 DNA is TGTGCCAGCAGCTTAGAAGGAGGGGCGGATTCACCCCTCCACTTT.

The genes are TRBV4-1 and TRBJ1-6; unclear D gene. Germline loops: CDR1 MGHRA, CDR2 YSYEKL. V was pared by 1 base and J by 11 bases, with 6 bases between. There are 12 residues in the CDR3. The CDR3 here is CASSQASAPLHF. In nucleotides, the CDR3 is TGCGCCAGCAGCCAAGCGAGTGCACCCCTCCACTTT.

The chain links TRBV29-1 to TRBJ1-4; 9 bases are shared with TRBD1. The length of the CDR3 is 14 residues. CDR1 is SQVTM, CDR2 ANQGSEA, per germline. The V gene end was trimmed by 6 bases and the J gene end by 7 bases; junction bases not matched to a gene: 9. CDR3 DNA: TGCAGCGTGGCCACGGGGACAGGGTCTGAAAAACTGTTTTTT. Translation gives CSVATGTGSEKLFF.

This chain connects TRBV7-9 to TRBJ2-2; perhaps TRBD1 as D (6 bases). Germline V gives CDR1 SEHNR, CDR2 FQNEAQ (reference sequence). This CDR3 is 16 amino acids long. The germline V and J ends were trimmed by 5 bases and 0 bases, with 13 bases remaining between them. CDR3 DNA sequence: TGTGCCAGCAGCACCAACAGGGAATCGAACACCGGGGAGCTGTTTTTT. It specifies CASSTNRESNTGELFF.

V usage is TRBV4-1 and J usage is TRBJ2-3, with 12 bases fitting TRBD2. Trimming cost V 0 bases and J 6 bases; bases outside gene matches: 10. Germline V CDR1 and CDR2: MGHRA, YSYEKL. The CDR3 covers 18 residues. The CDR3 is CASSQDGLAGGSRDTQYF. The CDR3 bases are TGCGCCAGCAGCCAAGATGGCCTAGCGGGGGGGTCACGGGATACGCAGTATTTT.

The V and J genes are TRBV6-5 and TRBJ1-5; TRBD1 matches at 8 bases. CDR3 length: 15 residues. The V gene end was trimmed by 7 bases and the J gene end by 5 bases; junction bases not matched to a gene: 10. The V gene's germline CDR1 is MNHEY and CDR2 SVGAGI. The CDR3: CASTRQGTVDQPQHF. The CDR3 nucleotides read TGTGCCAGCACTCGACAGGGGACCGTTGATCAGCCCCAGCATTTT.

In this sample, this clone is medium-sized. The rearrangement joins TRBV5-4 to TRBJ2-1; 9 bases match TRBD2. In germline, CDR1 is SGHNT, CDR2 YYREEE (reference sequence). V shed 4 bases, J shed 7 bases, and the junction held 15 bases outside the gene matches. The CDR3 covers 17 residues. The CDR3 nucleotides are TGTGCCAGCAGCCTGGACTTAGCGGGGGAACCGTGGAATGAGCAGTTCTTC. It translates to CASSLDLAGEPWNEQFF.

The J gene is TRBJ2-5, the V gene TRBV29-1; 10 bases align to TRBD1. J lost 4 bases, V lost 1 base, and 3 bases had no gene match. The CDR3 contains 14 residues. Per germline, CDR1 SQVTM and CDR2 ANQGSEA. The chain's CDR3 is CSVEGDRGRETQYF. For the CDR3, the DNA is TGCAGCGTTGAAGGGGACAGGGGACGAGAGACCCAGTACTTC.

Here the CDR3 DNA reads TGTGCCAGCAGCTTCCCGGGGGGGCAGGGACAGCTTCTGGGCTACACCTTC. This sequence encodes CASSFPGGQGQLLGYTF. The rearrangement uses TRBV5-4 and TRBJ1-2; TRBD1 matches 7 bases. The CDR3 contains 17 residues. V dropped 2 bases and J dropped 8; count of bases not matched to a gene: 18. Germline lookup yields CDR1 SGHNT and CDR2 YYREEE (reference sequence).

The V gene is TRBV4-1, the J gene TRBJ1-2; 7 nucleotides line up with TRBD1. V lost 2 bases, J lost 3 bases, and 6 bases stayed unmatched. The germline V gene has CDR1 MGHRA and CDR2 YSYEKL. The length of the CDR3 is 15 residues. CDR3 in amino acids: CASSQRGGRDYGYTF. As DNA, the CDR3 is TGCGCCAGCAGCCAAAGAGGGGGCCGCGACTATGGCTACACCTTC.

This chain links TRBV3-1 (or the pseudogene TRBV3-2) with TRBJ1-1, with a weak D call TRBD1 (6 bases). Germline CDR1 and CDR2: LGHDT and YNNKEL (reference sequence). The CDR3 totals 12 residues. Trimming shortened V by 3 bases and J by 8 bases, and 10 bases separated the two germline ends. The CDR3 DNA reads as TGTGCCAGCAGCCATGGACAGATAGAAGCTTTCTTT. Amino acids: CASSHGQIEAFF.

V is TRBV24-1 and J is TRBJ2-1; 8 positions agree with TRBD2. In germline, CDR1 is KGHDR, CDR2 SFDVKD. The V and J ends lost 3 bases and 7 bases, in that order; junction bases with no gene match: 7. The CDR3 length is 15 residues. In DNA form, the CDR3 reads TGTGCCACCAGTGATGCGGGACTAGTAAGAAATGAGCAGTTCTTC. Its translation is CATSDAGLVRNEQFF.

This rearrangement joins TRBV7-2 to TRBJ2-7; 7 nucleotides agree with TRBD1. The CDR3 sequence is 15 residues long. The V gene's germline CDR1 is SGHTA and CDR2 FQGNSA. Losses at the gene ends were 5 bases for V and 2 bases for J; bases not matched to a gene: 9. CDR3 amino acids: CASSLQLDRAYEQYF. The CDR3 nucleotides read TGTGCCAGCAGCCTGCAACTTGACAGGGCCTACGAGCAGTACTTC.

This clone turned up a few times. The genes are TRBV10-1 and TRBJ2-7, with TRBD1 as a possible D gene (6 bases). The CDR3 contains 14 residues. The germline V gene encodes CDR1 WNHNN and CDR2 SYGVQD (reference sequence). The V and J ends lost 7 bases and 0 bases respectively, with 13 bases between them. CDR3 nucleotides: TGCGCCAGCATTCTGACAGGCAGCTCCTACGAGCAGTACTTC. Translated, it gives CASILTGSSYEQYF.

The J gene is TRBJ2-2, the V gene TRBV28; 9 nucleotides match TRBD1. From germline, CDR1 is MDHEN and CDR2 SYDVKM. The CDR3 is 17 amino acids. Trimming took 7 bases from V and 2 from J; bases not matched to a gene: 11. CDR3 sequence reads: CASTRARQGGNTGELFF. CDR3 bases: TGTGCCAGCACTAGGGCCCGACAGGGGGGAAACACCGGGGAGCTGTTTTTT.

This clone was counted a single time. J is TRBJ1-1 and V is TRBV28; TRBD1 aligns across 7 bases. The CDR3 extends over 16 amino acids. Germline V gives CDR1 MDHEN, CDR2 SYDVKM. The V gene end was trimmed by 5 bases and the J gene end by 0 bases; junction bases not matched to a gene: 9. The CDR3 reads CASSPYRGLVNTEAFF. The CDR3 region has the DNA TGTGCCAGCAGTCCCTACAGGGGACTCGTGAACACTGAAGCTTTCTTT.